This T cell receptor beta chain was sequenced for a study of beta chain features in type 1 diabetes. Of the isolated RNA, all was reverse transcribed, and so the sequenced material was expressed TCRB transcripts. The table came from immunoSEQ multiplex PCR; TCRdb's copy has only in-frame clones and leaves some out. In the table there are 130,000 to 150,000 clones, 7% to 10% of which are singletons. Germline V CDR1 and CDR2: SGHNT, YYREEE (reference sequence). Trimming took 4 bases from V and 7 from J; bases not matched to a gene: 9. The CDR3 totals 15 residues. The chain couples TRBV5-4 to TRBJ1-4; 8 bases line up with TRBD1. This clonotype was sampled from a man aged 18 to 30 in good health. Sequencing used central memory CD4+ T cells from blood. CDR3 DNA: TGTGCCAGCAGCACTACCATAGACAGGGGTGAAAAACTGTTTTTT. Its translation: CASSTTIDRGEKLFF.